Listed below are T cell receptor beta chains from one sample, sequenced in a study of T cell responses to AZD1222 COVID-19 vaccine. The protocol was immunoSEQ multiplex PCR, while the TCRdb copy is restricted to in-frame clones and leaves out a portion. The table includes around 59,000 clones, roughly nine tenths detected once. Here the sequenced sample was peripheral blood, taken 28 days after the second AZD1222 dose. The receptor source for this set is an adult who received the AZD1222 COVID-19 vaccine. CDR3s include the opening cysteine and the closing phenylalanine or tryptophan. A D gene is named only where the DNA matches it firmly. Size values are once, few and many counts, or a class for expanded clones, and some rows have none.

TRBD1,few,TRBJ2-2,15,TRBV19,TGTGCCAGTAGTCGCACAGGGGGCCAAACCGGGGAGCTGTTTTTT,CASSRTGGQTGELFF
TRBD1,-,TRBJ2-7,15,TRBV5-4,TGTGCCAGCAGCCTAGAAGGGACAGGGGTCCACGAGCAGTACTTC,CASSLEGTGVHEQYF
-,-,TRBJ2-5,13,TRBV3-1/TRBV3-2,TGTGCCAGCAGCCAAGTAGTCGGGGAGACCCAGTACTTC,CASSQVVGETQYF
-,-,TRBJ2-7,14,TRBV27,TGTGCCAGCAGATATTTAGGGAGTCTGGGTGAGCAGTACTTC,CASRYLGSLGEQYF
TRBD1,-,TRBJ1-5,14,TRBV6-2/TRBV6-3,TGTGCCAGCAGTTACTCGACAGGGAGTCAGCCCCAGCATTTT,CASSYSTGSQPQHF
-,once,TRBJ2-6,15,TRBV29-1,TGCAGCGTTGTGAGTTCGGGTTCTGGGGCCAACGTCCTGACTTTC,CSVVSSGSGANVLTF
TRBD1,-,TRBJ1-2,15,TRBV5-4,TGTGCCAGCAGCTTGTTTGCAGGGGGCGACTATGGCTACACCTTC,CASSLFAGGDYGYTF
-,-,TRBJ2-2,13,TRBV11-2,TGTGCCAGCAGCTTTTCGGACACCGGGGAGCTGTTTTTT,CASSFSDTGELFF
-,-,TRBJ2-1,15,TRBV11-2,TGTGCCAGCACTTTCGGAAACCTCGGGGTAAATGAGCAGTTCTTC,CASTFGNLGVNEQFF
-,-,TRBJ1-2,13,TRBV12-3/TRBV12-4,TGTGCCAGCAGCACAGACAGCGTTGTTGGCTACACCTTC,CASSTDSVVGYTF
-,-,TRBJ1-3,15,TRBV10-1,TGCGCCAGCAGTGAGGGGGATTTCTCTGGAAACACCATATATTTT,CASSEGDFSGNTIYF
-,-,TRBJ1-2,13,TRBV5-6,TGTGCCAGCAGCAGAGGACGGATCTATGGCTACACCTTC,CASSRGRIYGYTF
TRBD2,-,TRBJ2-7,12,TRBV12-3/TRBV12-4,TGTGCCAGCAGTTCTAGCGGATACGAGCAGTACTTC,CASSSSGYEQYF
-,-,TRBJ1-2,13,TRBV10-3,TGTGCCATCACTGACAGGTTAAACTATGGCTACACCTTC,CAITDRLNYGYTF
-,once,TRBJ2-3,15,TRBV5-4,TGTGCCAGCAGCTTGGGGAGCCACCCCACAGATACGCAGTATTTT,CASSLGSHPTDTQYF
TRBD2,-,TRBJ2-5,16,TRBV7-6,TGTGCCAGCAGCTTAGCCCCAGCTAGCGGACAAGAGACCCAGTACTTC,CASSLAPASGQETQYF
TRBD1,-,TRBJ2-7,17,TRBV27,TGTGCCAGCAGTTTAGGGGGACAGGGACCCATATCCTACGAGCAGTACTTC,CASSLGGQGPISYEQYF
-,-,TRBJ2-1,16,TRBV21-1,TGTGCCAGCAGCAAAGAGGGGGGAGGGTCCTACAATGAGCAGTTCTTC,CASSKEGGGSYNEQFF
-,-,TRBJ2-7,15,TRBV7-9,TGTGCCAGCAGCTTAGGGGCAGCGCCTGCTTACGAGCAGTACTTC,CASSLGAAPAYEQYF
-,-,TRBJ2-1,14,TRBV5-1,TGCGCCAGCAGCTATGGGACTGGCGCCAATGAGCAGTTCTTC,CASSYGTGANEQFF
TRBD1,-,TRBJ2-5,16,TRBV15,TGTGCCACCAGCAGCCAAAGGGGACAGGGGGGAGAGACCCAGTACTTC,CATSSQRGQGGETQYF
TRBD1,-,TRBJ1-1,17,TRBV15,TGTGCCACCAGCGAAGAAGGGACAGGTGGCATGAACACTGAAGCTTTCTTT,CATSEEGTGGMNTEAFF
TRBD1,-,TRBJ2-6,18,TRBV4-1,TGCGCCAGCAGCCCCCTTGACAGGGTTAGCTCTGGGGCCAACGTCCTGACTTTC,CASSPLDRVSSGANVLTF
TRBD1,-,TRBJ1-1,13,TRBV11-2,TGTGCCAGCAGCCGAGACAGGGAGTCTGAAGCTTTCTTT,CASSRDRESEAFF
-,-,TRBJ1-2,16,TRBV10-3,TGTGCCATCAGTGAGCCTACCTACGGACAGATCCATGGCTACACCTTC,CAISEPTYGQIHGYTF
TRBD1,-,TRBJ2-3,16,TRBV20-1,TGCAGTGCTAGTACCGGCGGGACAGGCAGCACAGATACGCAGTATTTT,CSASTGGTGSTDTQYF
-,-,TRBJ1-5,18,TRBV3-1/TRBV3-2,TGTGCCAGCAGCCAATTTCCATCGGACAGTTATAGCAATCAGCCCCAGCATTTT,CASSQFPSDSYSNQPQHF